The 3 T cell receptor beta chains below were found in one sample sequenced in a study of blood T cell repertoires in COVID-19. The protocol was immunoSEQ multiplex PCR, while the TCRdb copy is restricted to in-frame clones and leaves out a portion. The table has approximately 230,000 clones, about 85% seen once. Material: PBMCs or T cells enriched from blood (not recorded which). All receptors come from a woman in her twenties or thirties with acute COVID-19.

The rearrangement joins TRBV28 to TRBJ1-5; 10 bases fit TRBD1. This CDR3 has 16 residues. Germline assignment: CDR1 MDHEN and CDR2 SYDVKM. V was clipped by 7 bases and J by 6 bases; unmatched bases: 12. The CDR3 reads CASIGTGEGGSQPQHF. The CDR3 nucleotides are TGTGCCAGCATCGGGACAGGGGAAGGGGGCAGTCAGCCCCAGCATTTT.

This chain uses TRBV10-3 with TRBJ2-2, with 8 bases lining up with TRBD1. Germline CDR1 and CDR2: ENHRY and SYGVKD. V was pared by 4 bases and J by 4 bases, with 5 bases of the junction left unmatched. This CDR3 region has 15 residues. The CDR3 loop is CAISADRGSTGELFF. In DNA, the CDR3 is TGTGCCATCAGTGCTGACAGGGGTAGCACCGGGGAGCTGTTTTTT.

The rearrangement uses TRBV6-5 and TRBJ2-7; D may be TRBD1 (6 bases). V dropped 6 bases and J dropped 0 bases, with 12 bases sitting between them. This CDR3 comprises 14 residues. Germline V gene data show CDR1 as MNHEY and CDR2 as SVGAGI. CDR3 DNA: TGTGCCAGCAGAGGACAGATAAGCTCCTACGAGCAGTACTTC. Translated: CASRGQISSYEQYF.